This T cell receptor (beta chain) was observed in a study of cytomegalovirus exposure and HLA in healthy donors. Turning to this clone: Its antigen is undetermined.

60 Vbeta and 13 Jbeta primers were used in PCR. Clones were sequenced by immunoSEQ multiplex PCR, and TCRdb holds only the in-frame ones, with some missing. This sample has 110,000 to 150,000 clones, with approximately 80% found just once. This CDR3 contains 14 residues. Germline V gene data show CDR1 as SGHVS and CDR2 as FQNEAQ. J gave up 7 bases and V 6 bases, and 10 bases lay outside the gene matches. Broader study findings: Later, an analysis found that common viral pathogens appeared to be linked with several of the most significant clusters.

V gene TRBV7-8 combines with J gene TRBJ2-7; 9 nucleotides line up with TRBD1. The TCR originated in a male donor in good health and CMV-seronegative. Sequencing was performed on PBMCs. CDR3 bases: TGTGCCAGCAGTTATGGACAGGGGACGGTGGAGCAGTACTTC. Amino acids: CASSYGQGTVEQYF.